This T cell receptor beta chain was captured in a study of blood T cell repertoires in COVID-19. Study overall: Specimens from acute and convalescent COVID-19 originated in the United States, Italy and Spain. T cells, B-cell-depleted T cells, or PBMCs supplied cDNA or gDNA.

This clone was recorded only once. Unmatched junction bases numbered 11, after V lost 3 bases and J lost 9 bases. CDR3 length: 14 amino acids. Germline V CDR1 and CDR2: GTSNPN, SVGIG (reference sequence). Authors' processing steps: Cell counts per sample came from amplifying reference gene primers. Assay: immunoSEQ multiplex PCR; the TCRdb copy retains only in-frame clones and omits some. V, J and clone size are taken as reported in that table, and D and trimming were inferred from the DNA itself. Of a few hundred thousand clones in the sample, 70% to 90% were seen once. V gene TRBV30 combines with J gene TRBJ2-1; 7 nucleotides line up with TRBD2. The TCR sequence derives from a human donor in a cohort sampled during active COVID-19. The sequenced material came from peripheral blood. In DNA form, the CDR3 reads TGTGCCTGGAGCTCGCTAGCGGTCTTCCCTGAGCAGTTCTTC. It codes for CAWSSLAVFPEQFF.